This paragraph reports one T cell receptor (beta chain). At one end the junction does not follow the germline gene, possibly because of a read error. The germline CDR1 and CDR2 sequences are MGHDK and SYGVNS. The CDR3 loop spans 15 amino acids. This specimen belongs to a study of OX40 agonist ivuxolimab in advanced cancers. Generated by immunoSEQ multiplex PCR, the TCRdb table keeps only in-frame clones and is missing some. The sample holds about 20,000 clones, about 82% seen once. This TCR came from an adult with an advanced solid tumor such as melanoma, head and neck, liver or kidney cancer. V is TRBV25-1 and J is TRBJ1-2; possibly TRBD1 for D (5 bases). The sequencing used CD4+ or CD8+ T cells sorted from blood, collected in a trial of the OX40 agonist ivuxolimab. CDR3 bases: TGTGCCAGCAGTGATCCCTTGACACCTACGAGGGGCTACGCCTTC. Translation: CASSDPLTPTRGYAF.